This TCR beta chain was sequenced in a study of long-term antiretroviral therapy in people with HIV. Points on this clone: The antigen remains undetermined.

Findings and limits, study-wide: Possibly under older ART regimens, blood was drawn between about 2003 and 2017.

Researchers report immunoSEQ v3.0 was run at survey level. Method: immunoSEQ multiplex PCR; TCRdb's copy keeps in-frame clones and lacks some. This sample yields fewer than 25,000 clones, of which less than 90% are seen a single time; around 3.3% belongs to the top ten. The TCR originated in a woman aged 45-65 years with HIV. This specimen consisted of unsorted PBMCs, obtained 1.9 years after starting antiretroviral therapy.

CDR3 DNA: TGCGCCAGCAGCCAAGACAGGGGAGTGGACTATGGCTACACCTTC. It yields the protein CASSQDRGVDYGYTF. The gene calls are TRBV4-3 and TRBJ1-2; D is perhaps TRBD1 (6 bases). Trimming took off 0 bases at V and 3 bases at J, with 11 bases between the two ends. This CDR3 has 15 residues. Germline V gene sequence: CDR1 LGHNA, CDR2 YSLEER.